Below are 19 T cell receptor beta chains sequenced from a single sample in a study of shared clonotypes between healthy human individuals. Assay used: immunoSEQ multiplex PCR; TCRdb lists only in-frame clones, some missing. The sample records about 2.5 million clones, about 90% being singletons. The sequenced sample consisted of naive CD4+ T cells from PBMCs. Subset specified: CD45RA+ positively selected. The receptors come from a man in his late teens or twenties in good health. Some clones in this sample may be carry-over from other donors' samples.

This rearrangement joins TRBV27 to TRBJ2-1; maybe TRBD2 (6 bases). CDR3 length: 14 residues. Trimming removed 5 bases at V and 6 bases at J, with 14 bases between. Germline V gene sequence: CDR1 MNHEY, CDR2 SMNVEV (reference sequence). The CDR3 spells CASSRFGLSNEQFF. DNA for the CDR3: TGTGCCAGCAGTCGGTTTGGACTATCCAATGAGCAGTTCTTC.

This clone has just one count. This chain connects TRBV28 to TRBJ2-2; the D gene could be TRBD1 or TRBD2 (5 bases each). With 6 bases removed from V and 3 bases from J, the gap between germline ends came to 14 bases. The CDR3 contains 15 residues. Germline V gene lookup returns CDR1 MDHEN and CDR2 SYDVKM. The CDR3 nucleotides are TGTGCCAGCAGGGGGTCTCAGGGAGACACCGGGGAGCTGTTTTTT. Protein: CASRGSQGDTGELFF. The whole variable domain, remainder taken from reference TRBV28 and TRBJ2-2, is DVKVTQSSRYLVKRTGEKVFLECVQDMDHENMFWYRQDPGLGLRLIYFSYDVKMKEKGDIPEGYSVSREKKERFSLILESASTNQTSMYLCASRGSQGDTGELFFGEGSRLTVL.

Regarding this clone: This sample includes further DNA sequences coding for the same CDR3. The chain has TRBV4-3 and TRBJ2-1, with D possibly being TRBD2 (5 bases). The CDR3 is 15 amino acids. Trimming took off 0 bases at V and 3 bases at J, with 9 bases between the two ends. Germline lookup yields CDR1 LGHNA and CDR2 YSLEER. CDR3 bases: TGCGCCAGCAGCCAAGATGGTCGGGACTACAATGAGCAGTTCTTC. It translates to CASSQDGRDYNEQFF.

V and J are TRBV7-9 and TRBJ2-2; perhaps TRBD2 as D (6 bases). Germline assignment: CDR1 SEHNR and CDR2 FQNEAQ (reference sequence). This CDR3 spans 15 amino acids. Trimming shortened V by 4 bases and J by 1 base, and 10 bases separated the two germline ends. The CDR3 DNA reads as TGTGCCAGCAGCTCGCATAGCGGGAACACCGGGGAGCTGTTTTTT. Protein sequence: CASSSHSGNTGELFF.

The count of this clone is one. The V call is TRBV7-2, the J call TRBJ2-5; D gene uncertain. There are 12 residues in the CDR3. From germline, CDR1 is SGHTA and CDR2 FQGNSA. V dropped 8 bases and J dropped 1 base, with 8 bases sitting between them. CDR3 protein: CASRYGQETQYF. The CDR3 DNA is TGTGCCAGCCGATATGGCCAAGAGACCCAGTACTTC.

The V call is TRBV7-2, the J call TRBJ2-3; 10 nucleotides line up with TRBD2. The CDR3 loop spans 15 amino acids. The trim removed 1 base at V and 4 bases at J, leaving 2 bases unmatched. Per germline, CDR1 SGHTA and CDR2 FQGNSA. The DNA for the CDR3 is TGTGCCAGCAGCTTAGGGAGCGGGAGGGCAGATACGCAGTATTTT. Residues: CASSLGSGRADTQYF.

The gene calls are TRBV2 and TRBJ1-1; a possible D gene is TRBD1 (6 bases). Germline assignment: CDR1 SNHLY and CDR2 FYNNEI. V dropped 6 bases and J dropped 4 bases, with 12 bases sitting between them. This CDR3 is 13 amino acids long. CDR3 in amino acids: CASRPEQGTEAFF. DNA of the CDR3: TGTGCCAGCAGGCCTGAACAGGGCACTGAAGCTTTCTTT. The full variable domain, in which reference TRBV2 and TRBJ1-1 provide the parts outside the CDR3, is EPEVTQTPSHQVTQMGQEVILRCVPISNHLYFYWYRQILGQKVEFLVSFYNNEISEKSEIFDDQFSVERPDGSNFTLKIRSTKLEDSAMYFCASRPEQGTEAFFGQGTRLTVV.

The chain couples TRBV11-2 to TRBJ2-7; D could derive from TRBD1 or TRBD2 (5 bases each). The V gene's germline CDR1 is SGHAT and CDR2 FQNNGV. The CDR3 totals 15 residues. V dropped 5 bases and J dropped 4 bases, with 18 bases sitting between them. CDR3 amino acids: CASSPTWGTKYEQYF. As DNA, the CDR3 is TGTGCCAGCAGCCCAACATGGGGGACCAAATACGAGCAGTACTTC.

J is TRBJ1-5 and V is TRBV4-2; unclear D gene. Trimming removed 4 bases at V and 2 bases at J, with 9 bases between. Germline V gene data show CDR1 as LGHNA and CDR2 as YNFKEQ. CDR3 length: 14 residues. CDR3 in amino acids: CASSLVLGNQPQHF. Written as DNA, the CDR3 is TGTGCCAGCAGCCTTGTGTTGGGCAATCAGCCCCAGCATTTT.

The gene calls are TRBV5-4 and TRBJ2-7; TRBD1 is a possible D gene (6 bases). Germline V gives CDR1 SGHNT, CDR2 YYREEE (reference sequence). This CDR3 contains 14 residues. The germline V and J ends were trimmed by 4 bases and 3 bases, with 14 bases remaining between them. Written as DNA, the CDR3 is TGTGCCAGCAGCCCACCGGGACACAACTACGAGCAGTACTTC. Its translation: CASSPPGHNYEQYF.

This chain connects TRBV28 to TRBJ2-7, with 10 bases identical to TRBD1. The CDR3 totals 14 residues. CDR1 and CDR2 (germline): MDHEN, SYDVKM. V trimming: 6 bases; J trimming: 4 bases; junction bases outside the gene matches: 6. The CDR3 loop reads CASRKTGGGYEQYF. The CDR3 DNA reads as TGTGCCAGCAGAAAGACAGGGGGCGGGTACGAGCAGTACTTC.

The chain employs TRBV18 and TRBJ2-2; maybe TRBD1 (6 bases). V gave up 5 bases and J gave up 0 bases, with 13 bases separating them. Germline V gene lookup returns CDR1 KGHSH and CDR2 LQKENI. The CDR3 extends over 16 amino acids. CDR3 residues: CASSSQGKSNTGELFF. DNA of the CDR3: TGTGCCAGCTCATCACAGGGAAAGTCGAACACCGGGGAGCTGTTTTTT.

CDR3 nucleotide sequence: TGTGCCAGTACCAAAAGGCTCCTAGCGGGGATGGCTGGGGCCAACGTCCTGACTTTC. Translated, it gives CASTKRLLAGMAGANVLTF. The V and J genes are TRBV19 and TRBJ2-6; 9 bases map to TRBD2. The trim removed 7 bases at V and 2 bases at J, leaving 15 bases unmatched. Germline V CDR1 and CDR2: LNHDA, SQIVND (reference sequence). The CDR3 consists of 19 residues.

In DNA form, the CDR3 reads TGTGCCAGCAGCTTGATGCTGGAGCAGTACTTC. Translation gives CASSLMLEQYF. The V call is TRBV5-5, the J call TRBJ2-7; no reliable D call. The CDR3 consists of 11 residues. V shed 1 base and J shed 7 bases, with 6 bases lying between them. Germline V gives CDR1 SGHKS, CDR2 YYEKEE (reference sequence). Combining the CDR3 with reference TRBV5-5 and TRBJ2-7 gives the whole variable domain DAGVTQSPTHLIKTRGQQVTLRCSPISGHKSVSWYQQVLGQGPQFIFQYYEKEERGRGNFPDRFSARQFPNYSSELNVNALLLGDSALYLCASSLMLEQYFGPGTRLTVT.

This clone was observed once. CDR3 sequence (DNA): TGTGCCAGCAGCGCCCGAGTGGGGACTAGCGAGTACCAAGAGACCCAGTACTTC. Encoded protein: CASSARVGTSEYQETQYF. The gene calls are TRBV9 and TRBJ2-5, with TRBD2 matching 10 bases. CDR1 is SGDLS and CDR2 is YYNGEE in the germline V gene. The junction had 11 bases not matched to a gene; V was cut back by 3 bases and J by 0 bases. The CDR3 is 18 amino acids.

This clone came up once. The chain is built from TRBV5-1 and TRBJ2-3, with 12 bases aligning to TRBD2. This CDR3 is built from 15 residues. V dropped 6 bases and J dropped 4; count of bases not matched to a gene: 6. Germline lookup yields CDR1 SGHRS and CDR2 YFSETQ. For the CDR3, the DNA is TGCGCCAGCACGCTAGCGGGAGGGAGGGCAGATACGCAGTATTTT. It codes for CASTLAGGRADTQYF. Full variable domain (missing parts from reference TRBV5-1 and TRBJ2-3): KAGVTQTPRYLIKTRGQQVTLSCSPISGHRSVSWYQQTPGQGLQFLFEYFSETQRNKGNFPGRFSGRQFSNSRSEMNVSTLELGDSALYLCASTLAGGRADTQYFGPGTRLTVL.

This sequence joins TRBV11-2 and TRBJ2-2; 9 positions match TRBD1. V gave up 8 bases and J gave up 4 bases; unmatched junction bases: 11. The CDR3 is 16 amino acids. Germline V gene sequence: CDR1 SGHAT, CDR2 FQNNGV. The CDR3 region has the DNA TGTGCCAGCGCTTCCTCGGACAGGGGTTCCACCGGGGAGCTGTTTTTT. Its translation is CASASSDRGSTGELFF. Using reference TRBV11-2 and TRBJ2-2 for the parts outside the CDR3, the full variable domain is EAGVAQSPRYKIIEKRQSVAFWCNPISGHATLYWYQQILGQGPKLLIQFQNNGVVDDSQLPKDRFSAERLKGVDSTLKIQPAKLEDSAVYLCASASSDRGSTGELFFGEGSRLTVL.

The gene calls are TRBV5-4 and TRBJ2-5, with D tentatively TRBD1 or TRBD2 (6 bases each). V lost 10 bases and J lost 5, with 21 bases in between. The germline V gene encodes CDR1 SGHNT and CDR2 YYREEE (reference sequence). This CDR3 has 14 amino acids. In DNA, the CDR3 is TGTGCCTTCCTTATAGGGGGGCAGTTTGAGACCCAGTACTTC. It codes for CAFLIGGQFETQYF.

The rearrangement uses TRBV5-1 and TRBJ2-7; the match to TRBD2 covers 8 bases. Germline CDR1 is SGHRS and CDR2 is YFSETQ. There are 14 residues in the CDR3. V trimming: 4 bases; J trimming: 2 bases; junction bases outside the gene matches: 5. The CDR3 is CASSPGLAPYEQYF. In DNA, the CDR3 is TGCGCCAGCAGCCCCGGACTAGCCCCCTACGAGCAGTACTTC.